The entry below describes one T cell receptor beta chain. What it binds is not known. The stimulus was an HIV-1 Gag 15-mer peptide pool, 0.8 to 1 ug/peptide/mL. CD40L-negative CD69-negative CD45RO-high memory CD4+ T cells were sorted as populations depleted of antigen-responding cells. Undetectable plasma HIV-1 RNA below 50 copies/mL lasted at least 4 years. The immunoSEQ assay was version 4, run in survey mode. Libraries were prepared by immunoSEQ multiplex PCR; TCRdb keeps only in-frame clonotypes and omits some of them. The sample includes about 36,000 clones, approximately 81% of them seen just once. The CDR3 loop spans 15 amino acids. Germline V gene lookup returns CDR1 SNHLY and CDR2 FYNNEI. V dropped 2 bases and J dropped 5 bases, with 12 bases sitting between them. The sample originates from a study of persistence of HIV-infected CD4 T cells.

This chain uses TRBV2 with TRBJ2-2, with D uncertain. The sample in question was cultured CD4+ T cells from PBMCs, obtained from a patient who received antiretroviral therapy. The sequence came from an adult with HIV. The donor label of this sample is uncertain. The CDR3 nucleotides are TGTGCCAGCAGTGAAATCCCGGGCCGGACCGGGGAGCTGTTTTTT. Its protein product is CASSEIPGRTGELFF.